The TCR beta chain described here comes from a study of T cells in Graves' hyperthyroidism and ophthalmopathy (dated by TCRdb to the late 2010s). With respect to the entire study: Peripheral blood was sampled at the time of initial diagnosis, prior to any treatment. In addition, the study compared T-cell repertoires in thyroid tissue and in blood from over 5 Graves' hyperthyroidism patients. To identify distinguishing TCR V-J signatures, a discovery cohort of 100 patients was used, comprising 43 with Graves' ophthalmopathy and some 60 with stable Graves' hyperthyroidism. Once sampling was done, hyperthyroidism patients were given methimazole at a starting dose of 30 mg daily, whereas ophthalmopathy patients were given high-dose intravenous methylprednisolone. Prospective prediction of ophthalmopathy was tested in an independent validation cohort of approximately 19 hyperthyroidism patients and 17 patients who later progressed to ophthalmopathy. According to the paper, TCR Vbeta CDR3 sequencing was carried out on 135 peripheral blood samples, which came from 40 to 45 ophthalmopathy, some 73 hyperthyroidism and roughly 17 progressor patients. For training and testing, the 100 or so patients in the discovery cohort were randomly divided in a 7:3 ratio.

Amplification of TCR beta CDR3 regions was carried out from RNA transcripts. For the first round of RT-PCR on the TCR CDR3, the HTBI primer set was used together with the Qiagen OneStep RT-PCR kit. A second multiplex PCR round built the libraries, followed by size selection and purification. Libraries were sequenced paired-end with 100 bp reads on an Illumina HiSeq2000. In the paper's pipeline: SOAPnuke was used to process the raw data, with reads discarded if the reads contained adapters or uncalled bases, had a mean Phred below 15, or lacked an exact constant-primer or identifier match. COPE v1.2.5 was used to merge the high-quality paired reads, and each unique nucleotide sequence was defined as a clonotype. MiTCR v1.1 was used to align the clonotypes against IMGT TRBV, TRBD and TRBJ reference segments. The analysis was restricted to V-J combinations with a frequency above 0.0001, which together covered 99% to 99.2% of the repertoires. A TCS score was defined as the ratio between F50 (clonal expansion) and ExV (chaos), using BLOSUM62-based TCRdist between CDR3 peptides within each V-J. Welch's t-statistics and random forest reduced roughly 500 V-J features to about 13, which were used in a naive Bayes classifier (R e1071). TCRdb reworked the public reads: Q25 trimming with fastp, MiXCR clone assembly, productive beta chains retained. Under each unique CDR3 protein, matching rows form one entry showing the most common genes and DNA. The V and J calls and clone size come from TCRdb's table, not from the authors' own analysis. The sample includes a few hundred thousand distinct CDR3 sequences, with just over 14% observed a single time. Less than 15% of the sample is in the top ten clones.

Here is what the overall study found, with its caveats: A model built on a 13 V-J signature distinguished ophthalmopathy from stable hyperthyroidism, reaching approximately 89% sensitivity and around 81% specificity in cross-validation and 80%/75% in testing. In validation, the model predicted progression to ophthalmopathy a median of approximately 6.3 months before onset, with roughly 71% sensitivity and around 76% specificity. Most expanded thyroid clonotypes (frequency above 0.001) were also detected in blood, a finding suggesting that blood repertoires may reflect thyroid immune responses. Sample size was not statistically predetermined, and blinding of investigators to group allocation was not performed.

Hyperthyroidism patients were aged 18 to 65 years and newly diagnosed, with disease duration of less than 2 months. Exclusion was applied to patients with uncontrolled infections, other autoimmune diseases, pregnancy or lactation. Diagnoses relied on clinical symptoms, serum thyroxine and TRAb, thyroid ultrasound and orbital computed tomography. For progressor patients, blood was drawn at the first diagnosis of hyperthyroidism, before any ophthalmopathy symptoms had appeared. PBMCs were separated from approximately 10 ml of fresh peripheral blood using Ficoll-Paque density gradient centrifugation. Progressor patients were initially diagnosed with Graves' hyperthyroidism and developed ophthalmopathy during follow-up. Total RNA was extracted using Trizol reagent, and RNA quality was assessed on an Agilent 2100 Bioanalyzer. In its sample, this clonotype was seen many times. Its antigen is currently not known. Nothing much larger sits one base from this clone, and base qualities are not available.

The sequenced sample consisted of blood. This TCR was sampled from a woman aged 40 to 50 with Graves' hyperthyroidism that later progressed to Graves' ophthalmopathy.

The CDR3 region has the sequence CASSVVGAGEQFF. The DNA sequence follows: TGTGCCAGCAGCGTAGTGGGGGCTGGTGAGCAGTTCTTC. In this chain, TRBV9 is recombined with TRBJ2-1; TRBD1 could be the D gene, as 6 bases match. CDR3 length: 13 amino acids, cysteine to phenylalanine. Left in the record is the CDR3 DNA by itself, 39 bases read in frame from the first base. CDR1 is given as SGDLS and CDR2 as YYNGEE, both from the germline V gene. V sheds 0 bases and J sheds 9 bases, leaving 10 bases between their ends.